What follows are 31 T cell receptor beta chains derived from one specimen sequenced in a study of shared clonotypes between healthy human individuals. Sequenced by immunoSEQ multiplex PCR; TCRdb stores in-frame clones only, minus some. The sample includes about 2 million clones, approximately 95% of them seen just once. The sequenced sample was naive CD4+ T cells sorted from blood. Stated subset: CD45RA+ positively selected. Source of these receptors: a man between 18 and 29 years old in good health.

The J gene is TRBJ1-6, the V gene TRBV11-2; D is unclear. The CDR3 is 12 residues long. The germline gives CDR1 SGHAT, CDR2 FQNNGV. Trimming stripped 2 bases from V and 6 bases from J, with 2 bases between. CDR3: CASSLFNSPLHF. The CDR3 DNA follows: TGTGCCAGCAGCTTATTTAATTCACCCCTCCACTTT. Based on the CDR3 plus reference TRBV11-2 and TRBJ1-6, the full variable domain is EAGVAQSPRYKIIEKRQSVAFWCNPISGHATLYWYQQILGQGPKLLIQFQNNGVVDDSQLPKDRFSAERLKGVDSTLKIQPAKLEDSAVYLCASSLFNSPLHFGNGTRLTVT.

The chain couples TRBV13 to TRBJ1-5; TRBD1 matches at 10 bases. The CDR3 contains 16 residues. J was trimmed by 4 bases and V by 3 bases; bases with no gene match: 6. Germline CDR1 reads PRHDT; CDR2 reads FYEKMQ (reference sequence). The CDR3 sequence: CASSFHGTGANQPQHF. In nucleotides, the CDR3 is TGTGCCAGCAGCTTTCACGGGACAGGGGCTAATCAGCCCCAGCATTTT.

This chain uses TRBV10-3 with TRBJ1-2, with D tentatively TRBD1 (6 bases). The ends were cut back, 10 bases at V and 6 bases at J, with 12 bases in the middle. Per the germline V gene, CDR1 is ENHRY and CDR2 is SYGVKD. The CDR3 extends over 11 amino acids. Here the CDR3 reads CATGTGNGYTF. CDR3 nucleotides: TGTGCCACCGGAACAGGGAATGGCTACACCTTC.

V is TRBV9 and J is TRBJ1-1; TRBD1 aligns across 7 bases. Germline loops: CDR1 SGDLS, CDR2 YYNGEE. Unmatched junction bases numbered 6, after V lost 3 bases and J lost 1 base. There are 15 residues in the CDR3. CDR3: CASSEGGTANTEAFF. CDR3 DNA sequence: TGTGCCAGCAGCGAAGGCGGGACAGCGAACACTGAAGCTTTCTTT.

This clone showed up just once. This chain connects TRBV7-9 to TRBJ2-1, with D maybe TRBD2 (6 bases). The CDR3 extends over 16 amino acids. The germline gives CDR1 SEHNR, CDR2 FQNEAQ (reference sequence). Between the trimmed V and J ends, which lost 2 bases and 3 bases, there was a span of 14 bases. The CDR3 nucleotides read TGTGCCAGCAGCTTACGACTAGATAAGGTCTACAATGAGCAGTTCTTC. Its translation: CASSLRLDKVYNEQFF.

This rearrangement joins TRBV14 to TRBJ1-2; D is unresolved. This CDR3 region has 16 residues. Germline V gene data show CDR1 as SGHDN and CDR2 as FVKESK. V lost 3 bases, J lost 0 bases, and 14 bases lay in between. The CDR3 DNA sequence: TGTGCCAGCAGCCAGGCTGAGGATCCGGCTAACTATGGCTACACCTTC. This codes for CASSQAEDPANYGYTF.

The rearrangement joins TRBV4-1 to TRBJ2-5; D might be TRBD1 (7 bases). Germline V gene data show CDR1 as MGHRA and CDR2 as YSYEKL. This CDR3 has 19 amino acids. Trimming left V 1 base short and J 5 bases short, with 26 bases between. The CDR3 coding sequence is TGCGCCAGCAGCCAAGGGGTTGTGGAGTACAGGGGAGGAATGGAGACCCAGTACTTC. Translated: CASSQGVVEYRGGMETQYF.

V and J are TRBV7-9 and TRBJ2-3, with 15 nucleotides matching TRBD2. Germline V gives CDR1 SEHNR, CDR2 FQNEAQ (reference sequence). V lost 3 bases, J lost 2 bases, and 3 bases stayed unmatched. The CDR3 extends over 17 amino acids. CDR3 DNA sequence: TGTGCCAGCAGCTTCGGACTAGCGGGAGGGATCACAGATACGCAGTATTTT. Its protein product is CASSFGLAGGITDTQYF.

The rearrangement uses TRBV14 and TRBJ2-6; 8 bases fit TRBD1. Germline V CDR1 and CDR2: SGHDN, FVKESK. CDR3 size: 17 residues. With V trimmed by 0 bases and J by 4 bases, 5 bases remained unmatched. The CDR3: CASSQDRGRLGANVLTF. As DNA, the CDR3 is TGTGCCAGCAGCCAAGACAGGGGGCGCTTAGGGGCCAACGTCCTGACTTTC. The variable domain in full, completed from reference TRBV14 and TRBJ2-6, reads EAGVTQFPSHSVIEKGQTVTLRCDPISGHDNLYWYRRVMGKEIKFLLHFVKESKQDESGMPNNRFLAERTGGTYSTLKVQPAELEDSGVYFCASSQDRGRLGANVLTFGAGSRLTVL.

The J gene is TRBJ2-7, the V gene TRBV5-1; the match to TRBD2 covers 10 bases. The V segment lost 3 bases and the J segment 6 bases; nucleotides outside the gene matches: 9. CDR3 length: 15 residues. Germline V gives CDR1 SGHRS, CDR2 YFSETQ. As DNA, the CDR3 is TGCGCCAGCAGCTACAGAGCGGGAGGGCCGGCCGAGCAGTACTTC. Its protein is CASSYRAGGPAEQYF. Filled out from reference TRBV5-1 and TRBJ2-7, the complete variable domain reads KAGVTQTPRYLIKTRGQQVTLSCSPISGHRSVSWYQQTPGQGLQFLFEYFSETQRNKGNFPGRFSGRQFSNSRSEMNVSTLELGDSALYLCASSYRAGGPAEQYFGPGTRLTVT.

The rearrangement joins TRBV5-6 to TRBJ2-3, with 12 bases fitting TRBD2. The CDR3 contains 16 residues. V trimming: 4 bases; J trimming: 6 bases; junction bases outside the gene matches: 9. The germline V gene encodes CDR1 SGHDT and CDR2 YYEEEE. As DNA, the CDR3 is TGTGCCAGCAGCCCCGCCCTAGCGGGGGGGCGTGATACGCAGTATTTT. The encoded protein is CASSPALAGGRDTQYF.

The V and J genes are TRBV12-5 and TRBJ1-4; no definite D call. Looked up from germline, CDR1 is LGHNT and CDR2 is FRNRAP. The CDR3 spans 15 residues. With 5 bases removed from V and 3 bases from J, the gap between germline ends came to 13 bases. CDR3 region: CASGPPTGPNEKLFF. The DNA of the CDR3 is TGTGCTAGTGGTCCCCCGACCGGTCCTAATGAAAAACTGTTTTTT. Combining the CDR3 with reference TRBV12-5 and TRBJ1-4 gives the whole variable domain DARVTQTPRHKVTEMGQEVTMRCQPILGHNTVFWYRQTMMQGLELLAYFRNRAPLDDSGMPKDRFSAEMPDATLATLKIQPSEPRDSAVYFCASGPPTGPNEKLFFGSGTQLSVL.

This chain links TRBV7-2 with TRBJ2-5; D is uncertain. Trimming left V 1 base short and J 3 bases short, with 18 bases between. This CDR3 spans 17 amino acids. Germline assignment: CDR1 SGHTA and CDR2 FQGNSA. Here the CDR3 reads CASSLEGGTRPKETQYF. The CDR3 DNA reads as TGTGCCAGCAGCTTAGAGGGCGGCACCAGACCTAAAGAGACCCAGTACTTC. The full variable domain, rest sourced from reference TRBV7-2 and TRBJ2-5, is GAGVSQSPSNKVTEKGKDVELRCDPISGHTALYWYRQSLGQGLEFLIYFQGNSAPDKSGLPSDRFSAERTGGSVSTLTIQRTQQEDSAVYLCASSLEGGTRPKETQYFGPGTRLLVL.

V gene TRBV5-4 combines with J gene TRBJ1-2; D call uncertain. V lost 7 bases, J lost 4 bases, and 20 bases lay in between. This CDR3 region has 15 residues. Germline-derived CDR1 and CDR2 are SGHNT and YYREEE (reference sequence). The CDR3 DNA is TGTGCCAGCTCAGTTCTACCAGGAAAGACCTATGGCTACACCTTC. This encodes CASSVLPGKTYGYTF. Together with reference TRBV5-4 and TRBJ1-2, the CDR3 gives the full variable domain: ETGVTQSPTHLIKTRGQQVTLRCSSQSGHNTVSWYQQALGQGPQFIFQYYREEENGRGNFPPRFSGLQFPNYSSELNVNALELDDSALYLCASSVLPGKTYGYTFGSGTRLTVV.

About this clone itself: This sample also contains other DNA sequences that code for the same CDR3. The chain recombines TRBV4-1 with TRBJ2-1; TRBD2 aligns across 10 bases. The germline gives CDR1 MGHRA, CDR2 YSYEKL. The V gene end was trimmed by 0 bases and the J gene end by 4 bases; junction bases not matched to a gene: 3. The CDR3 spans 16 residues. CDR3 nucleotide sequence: TGCGCCAGCAGCCAAGATCCTAGCGGGGGTTACAATGAGCAGTTCTTC. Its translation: CASSQDPSGGYNEQFF.

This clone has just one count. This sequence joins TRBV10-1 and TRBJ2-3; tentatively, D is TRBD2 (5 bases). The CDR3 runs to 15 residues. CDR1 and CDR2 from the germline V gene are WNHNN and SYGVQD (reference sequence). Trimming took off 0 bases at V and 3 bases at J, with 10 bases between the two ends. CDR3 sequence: CASSESAPGTDTQYF. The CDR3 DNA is TGCGCCAGCAGTGAGTCAGCTCCGGGGACAGATACGCAGTATTTT.

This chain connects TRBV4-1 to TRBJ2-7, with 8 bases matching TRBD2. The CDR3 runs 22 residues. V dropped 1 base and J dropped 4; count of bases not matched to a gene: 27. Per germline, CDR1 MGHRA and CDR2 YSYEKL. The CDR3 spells CASSQGLGLGTTTQPRVYEQYF. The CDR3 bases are TGCGCCAGCAGCCAAGGGCTGGGACTAGGCACAACAACTCAACCTAGGGTTTACGAGCAGTACTTC.

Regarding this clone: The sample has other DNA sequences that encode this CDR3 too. The CDR3 sequence is CASSYSHRSSYEQYF. The CDR3, as DNA: TGTGCCAGCAGTTACTCTCACAGAAGCTCCTACGAGCAGTACTTC. The chain joins TRBV6-5 to TRBJ2-7, with D unresolved. V lost 0 bases to trimming and J lost 0 bases, with 9 bases between them. Germline loops: CDR1 MNHEY, CDR2 SVGAGI. The CDR3 loop spans 15 amino acids.

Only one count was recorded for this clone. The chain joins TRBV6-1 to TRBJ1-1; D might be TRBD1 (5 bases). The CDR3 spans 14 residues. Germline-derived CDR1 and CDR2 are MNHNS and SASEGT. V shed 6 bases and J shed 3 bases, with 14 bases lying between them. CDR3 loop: CASRGAAGDTEAFF. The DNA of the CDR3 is TGTGCCAGCAGAGGGGCAGCGGGGGACACTGAAGCTTTCTTT.

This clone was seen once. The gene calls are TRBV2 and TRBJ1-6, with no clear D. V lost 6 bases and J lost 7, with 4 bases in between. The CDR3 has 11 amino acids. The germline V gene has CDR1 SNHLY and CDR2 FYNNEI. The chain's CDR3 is CASRANSPLHF. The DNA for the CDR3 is TGTGCCAGCAGGGCGAATTCACCCCTCCACTTT.

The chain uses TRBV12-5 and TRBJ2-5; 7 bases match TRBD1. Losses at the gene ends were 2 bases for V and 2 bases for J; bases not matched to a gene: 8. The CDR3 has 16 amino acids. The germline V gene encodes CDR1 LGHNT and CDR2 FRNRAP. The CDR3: CASGLLLGQEQETQYF. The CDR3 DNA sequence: TGTGCTAGTGGTTTGCTACTAGGACAGGAGCAAGAGACCCAGTACTTC.

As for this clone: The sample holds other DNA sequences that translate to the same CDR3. The CDR3 loop is CASSLAAGGPYEQYF. Here the CDR3 DNA reads TGCGCCAGCAGCTTGGCCGCGGGAGGGCCTTACGAGCAGTACTTC. This rearrangement joins TRBV5-1 to TRBJ2-7; 9 bases map to TRBD2. CDR1 SGHRS and CDR2 YFSETQ come from the germline V gene. Trimming removed 0 bases from V and 4 bases from J; junction bases left unmatched: 5. The CDR3 is 15 amino acids.

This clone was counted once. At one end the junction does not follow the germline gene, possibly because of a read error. The CDR3 loop is CASSFRPRLAGSADTGELFF. CDR3 coding DNA: TGTGCTAGCAGCTTCAGGCCGAGACTAGCGGGGTCCGCGGACACCGGGGAGCTGTTTTTT. This chain links TRBV7-7 with TRBJ2-2, with 11 nucleotides matching TRBD2. The CDR3 extends over 20 amino acids. Germline CDR1 reads SSHAT; CDR2 reads FNYEAQ (reference sequence).

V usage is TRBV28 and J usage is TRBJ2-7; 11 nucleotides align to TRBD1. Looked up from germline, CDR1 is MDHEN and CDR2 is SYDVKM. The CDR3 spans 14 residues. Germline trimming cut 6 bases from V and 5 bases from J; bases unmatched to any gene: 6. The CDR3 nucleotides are TGTGCCAGCAGCCCGGGACAGGGGGGGCACGAGCAGTACTTC. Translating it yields CASSPGQGGHEQYF. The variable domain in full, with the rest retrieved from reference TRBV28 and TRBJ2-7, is DVKVTQSSRYLVKRTGEKVFLECVQDMDHENMFWYRQDPGLGLRLIYFSYDVKMKEKGDIPEGYSVSREKKERFSLILESASTNQTSMYLCASSPGQGGHEQYFGPGTRLTVT.

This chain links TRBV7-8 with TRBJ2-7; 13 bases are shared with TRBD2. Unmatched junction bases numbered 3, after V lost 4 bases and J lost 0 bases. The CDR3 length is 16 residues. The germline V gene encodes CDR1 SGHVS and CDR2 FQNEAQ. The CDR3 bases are TGTGCCAGCAGCTCGAGACTAGCGGGGGGCTCCTACGAGCAGTACTTC. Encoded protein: CASSSRLAGGSYEQYF.

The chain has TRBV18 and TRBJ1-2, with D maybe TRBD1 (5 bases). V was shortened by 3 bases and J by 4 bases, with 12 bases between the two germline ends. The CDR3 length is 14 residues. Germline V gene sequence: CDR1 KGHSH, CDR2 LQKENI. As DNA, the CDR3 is TGTGCCAGCTCACCCGACCGGGGCGTCTATGGCTACACCTTC. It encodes CASSPDRGVYGYTF.

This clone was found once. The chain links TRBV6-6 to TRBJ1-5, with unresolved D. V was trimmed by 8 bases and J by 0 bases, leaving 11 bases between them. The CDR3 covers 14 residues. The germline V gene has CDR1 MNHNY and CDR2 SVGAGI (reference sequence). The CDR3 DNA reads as TGTGCCAGCGGGGAACAAGATAGCAATCAGCCCCAGCATTTT. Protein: CASGEQDSNQPQHF.

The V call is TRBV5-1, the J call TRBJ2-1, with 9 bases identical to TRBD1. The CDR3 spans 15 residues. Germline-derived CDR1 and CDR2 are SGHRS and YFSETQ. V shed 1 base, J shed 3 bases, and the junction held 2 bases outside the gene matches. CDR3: CASSLKDRGYNEQFF. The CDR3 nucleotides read TGCGCCAGCAGCTTGAAGGACAGGGGCTACAATGAGCAGTTCTTC. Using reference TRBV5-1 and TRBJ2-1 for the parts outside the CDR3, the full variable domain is KAGVTQTPRYLIKTRGQQVTLSCSPISGHRSVSWYQQTPGQGLQFLFEYFSETQRNKGNFPGRFSGRQFSNSRSEMNVSTLELGDSALYLCASSLKDRGYNEQFFGPGTRLTVL.

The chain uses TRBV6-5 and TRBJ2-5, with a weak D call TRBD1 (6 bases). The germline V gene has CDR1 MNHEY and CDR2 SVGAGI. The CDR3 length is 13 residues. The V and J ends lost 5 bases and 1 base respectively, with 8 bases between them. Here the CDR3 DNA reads TGTGCCAGCAGTCCGGACAGCCAAGAGACCCAGTACTTC. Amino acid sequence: CASSPDSQETQYF.

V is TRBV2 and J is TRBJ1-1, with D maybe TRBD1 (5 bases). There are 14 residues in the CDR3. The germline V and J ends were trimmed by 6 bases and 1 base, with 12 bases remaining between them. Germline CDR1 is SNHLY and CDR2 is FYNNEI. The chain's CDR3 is CASRRDGQNTEAFF. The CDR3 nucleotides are TGTGCCAGCAGAAGGGACGGACAGAACACTGAAGCTTTCTTT. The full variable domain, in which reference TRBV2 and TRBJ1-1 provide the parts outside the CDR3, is EPEVTQTPSHQVTQMGQEVILRCVPISNHLYFYWYRQILGQKVEFLVSFYNNEISEKSEIFDDQFSVERPDGSNFTLKIRSTKLEDSAMYFCASRRDGQNTEAFFGQGTRLTVV.

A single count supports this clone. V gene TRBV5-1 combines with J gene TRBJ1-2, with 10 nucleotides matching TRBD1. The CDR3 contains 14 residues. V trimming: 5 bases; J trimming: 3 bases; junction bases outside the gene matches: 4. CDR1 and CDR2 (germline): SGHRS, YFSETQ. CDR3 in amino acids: CASRAGTGDYGYTF. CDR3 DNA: TGCGCCAGCAGAGCCGGGACAGGGGACTATGGCTACACCTTC.